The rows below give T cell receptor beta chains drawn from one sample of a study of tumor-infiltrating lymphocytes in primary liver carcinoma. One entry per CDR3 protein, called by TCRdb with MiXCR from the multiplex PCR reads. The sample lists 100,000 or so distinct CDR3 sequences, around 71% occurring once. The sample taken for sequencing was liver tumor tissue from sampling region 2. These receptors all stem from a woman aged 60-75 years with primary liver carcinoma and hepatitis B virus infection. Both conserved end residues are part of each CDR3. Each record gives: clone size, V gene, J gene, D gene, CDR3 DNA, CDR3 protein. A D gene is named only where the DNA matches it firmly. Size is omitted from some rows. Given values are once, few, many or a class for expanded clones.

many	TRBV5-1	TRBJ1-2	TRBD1	TGCGCCAGCAGCCCGGACAGGGTCTATGGCTACACCTTC	CASSPDRVYGYTF
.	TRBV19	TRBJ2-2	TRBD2	TGTGCCAGTAGTATAGCGTTCTCGTCCGGACTAGCGGGAGTGGTCACCGGGGAGCTGTTTTTT	CASSIAFSSGLAGVVTGELFF
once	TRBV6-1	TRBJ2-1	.	TGTGCCAGAAGTGTCTCCCTAACCGGGACAAGCACCAATGGGCAGTTCTTC	CARSVSLTGTSTNGQFF
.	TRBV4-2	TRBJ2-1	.	TGTGCCAGCAGCCGGGGGGACTCTTACAATGAGCAGCTCTTC	CASSRGDSYNEQLF
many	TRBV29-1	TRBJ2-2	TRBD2	TGCAGCGTTTCGAGGGGGACTAGCGGGGGCGGGGAGCTGTTTTTT	CSVSRGTSGGGELFF
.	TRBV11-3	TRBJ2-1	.	TGTGCCAGTAGCTTAGATGACGTGGGCAATGAGCAGTTCTTC	CASSLDDVGNEQFF
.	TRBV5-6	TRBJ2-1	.	TGTATCAGCAGCTTGGATGTGTACAATGAGCAGTTCTTC	CISSLDVYNEQFF
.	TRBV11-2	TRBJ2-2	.	TGTACCAGCAGCCCAGTAGGCAGGGGACCCGTCACCGGGGAGCTGTTTTTT	CTSSPVGRGPVTGELFF
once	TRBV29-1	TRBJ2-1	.	TGCAGCGTTCAGGCCGGACGCAGCAATGAGCAGTCCTTC	CSVQAGRSNEQSF
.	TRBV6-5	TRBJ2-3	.	TGTGACAGAAGTTCCACAGTGGGGGTGGGCACAGATACGCAGTATTTT	CDRSSTVGVGTDTQYF
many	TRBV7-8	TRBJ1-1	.	TGTGCCAGCAGCTTAAGCCTGAACACTGAAGCTTTCTTT	CASSLSLNTEAFF
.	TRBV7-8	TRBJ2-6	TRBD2	TGTGCCAGCAATTTACCGGGACTAGATTTGTCTGGGGCCAACGTCCCGACTTTC	CASNLPGLDLSGANVPTF
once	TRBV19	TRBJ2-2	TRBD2	TGTGTCAGTAGTATCTGGGGCCAGCGGGAGCAATGGGGCACCGGGGAGCTATTTTTT	CVSSIWGQREQWGTGELFF
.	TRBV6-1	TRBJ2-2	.	TGTGCCAGCAGCTCCAGCACAACCGTTAACACCGGGGAGCTGTTTTTT	CASSSSTTVNTGELFF
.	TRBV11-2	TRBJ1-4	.	TGCGCCAGCAGCTTAGTCCCTATAGGGGGAAGTGAAAAACTGTTTTTT	CASSLVPIGGSEKLFF
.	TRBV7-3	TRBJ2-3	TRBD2	TGTGCCAGCAGCTTACCGGATTCGGGACTAGCGGGAGGAGGGGGCACAGATACGCAGTATTTT	CASSLPDSGLAGGGGTDTQYF
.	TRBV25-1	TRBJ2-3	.	TGTGCCAGCAGTGACGCGAGAGTAGTGGGAGATACGCAGTATTTT	CASSDARVVGDTQYF
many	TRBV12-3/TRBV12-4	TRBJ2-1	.	TGTGCCAGCAGGGAGGTAGGAGGGGGGGTTCGTAATGAGCAGTTCTTC	CASREVGGGVRNEQFF
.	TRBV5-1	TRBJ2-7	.	TGCGCCAGCAGCCTCTTGGTGAGTTTGGAGCAGTACTTC	CASSLLVSLEQYF
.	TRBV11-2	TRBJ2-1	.	TGTGTCAGCAGCTTACGACCTGGACAGAGATTCTACATTGAGCAGTTCTTC	CVSSLRPGQRFYIEQFF
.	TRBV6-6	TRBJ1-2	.	TGTGCCAAAAGCCACGGACCCCGAGACGGCTATGGCTACACCTTC	CAKSHGPRDGYGYTF
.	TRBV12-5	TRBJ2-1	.	TGTGCTAGTGGTCTCGAGGTTGCTTACAATGAGCAGTTCTTC	CASGLEVAYNEQFF
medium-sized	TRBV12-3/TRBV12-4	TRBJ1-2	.	TGTGCCAGCAATCGCGCAGGGGCCTATGGCTACACCTTC	CASNRAGAYGYTF
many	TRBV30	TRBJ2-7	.	TGTGCCTGGATTAAGGAGCAGTACTTC	CAWIKEQYF
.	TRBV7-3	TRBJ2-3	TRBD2	TGTGCCAGCAGCGCGGGGACTATTGCGGGTCTTGATACGCAGTATTTT	CASSAGTIAGLDTQYF
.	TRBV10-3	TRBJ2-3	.	TGTGCGACCAGCGCAATACGGTCCAGCACAGATATGCAGTATTTT	CATSAIRSSTDMQYF
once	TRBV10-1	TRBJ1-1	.	TGCGCAAGCAGTGCGGGACACATGAGCACTGAAGCTTTCTTT	CASSAGHMSTEAFF
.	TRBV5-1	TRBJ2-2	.	TGCGCCAGCAGCTTGGCTGGGGCACAGGGCCTCACCGGGGAGCTGTTTTTT	CASSLAGAQGLTGELFF
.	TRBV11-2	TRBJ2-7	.	TGCGCCAGCAGCCCCCAAAGCGTACACGCTTGTGAGCAGTACTTC	CASSPQSVHACEQYF
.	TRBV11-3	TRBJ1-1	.	TGTGTCAGCACCCATGGCATGATTACCGAAGCTTTCTTT	CVSTHGMITEAFF
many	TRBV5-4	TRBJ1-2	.	TGTGCCAGCAGCTCGGGTATCTATGGCTACACCTTC	CASSSGIYGYTF
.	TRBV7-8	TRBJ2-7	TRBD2	TGTGCCAGCAGCCGGGGGGAGACCTCCTATGAGCAGTACTTC	CASSRGETSYEQYF
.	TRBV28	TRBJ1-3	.	TGTGCCAGCAGTTTTGGGGGTGAAGGGGCCTCTGGAAACACCATATATTTT	CASSFGGEGASGNTIYF
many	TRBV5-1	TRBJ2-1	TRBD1	TGCGCCAGCAGCTTGGGGGACAGGGTCAGTGAGCAGTTCTTC	CASSLGDRVSEQFF
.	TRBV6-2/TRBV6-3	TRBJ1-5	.	TGTACCAGCAGTTACTGCGGTAGCAATCAGCCCCAGCATTTT	CTSSYCGSNQPQHF
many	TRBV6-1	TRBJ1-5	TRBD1	TGTGCCAGCACCCCCAAGAGGGGACAGGGGGCCGTTAGCAATCAGCCCCAGCATTTT	CASTPKRGQGAVSNQPQHF
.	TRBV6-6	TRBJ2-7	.	TGTGCCACCACTTCCAGGGGTTACGAGCAGTCCTTC	CATTSRGYEQSF
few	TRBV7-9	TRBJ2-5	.	TGTGCCAGCAGCTTACTACGGGACCAGGAAAGGACCCAGTACTTC	CASSLLRDQERTQYF
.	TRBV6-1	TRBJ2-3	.	TGTGCCATCAGGAGCTGGGGCACAGATACGCAGTATTTT	CAIRSWGTDTQYF
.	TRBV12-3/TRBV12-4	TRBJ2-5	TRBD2	TGTGCCAGCAGTTCCACTAGCGGGGGGACCGGGGAGACCCAGTACTTC	CASSSTSGGTGETQYF
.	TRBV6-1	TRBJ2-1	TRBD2	TGTGCCGGCAGCCTCCGGGCTAGCGGGACGAAACTCGCCTCCTACAATGAGCAGTTCTTC	CAGSLRASGTKLASYNEQFF
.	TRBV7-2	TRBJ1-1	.	TGTGCCAGCAGCTTAGTGTCTGTAGCTTTCTTT	CASSLVSVAFF
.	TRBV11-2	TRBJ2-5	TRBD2	TGTTCCAGCAGATTCAGCGGGAGGGAAGAGACCCAGTACTTC	CSSRFSGREETQYF
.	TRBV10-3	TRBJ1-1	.	TGTGCCATCTGTGAATGGGGGACTGAAGCTTTCTTT	CAICEWGTEAFF
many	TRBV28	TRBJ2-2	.	TGTGCCAGCAGTTTCCCCCGATACACCGGGGAGCTGTTTTTT	CASSFPRYTGELFF
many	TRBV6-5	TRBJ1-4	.	TGTGCCAGCAGTTACAGAGCAACTAATGAAAAACTGTTTTTT	CASSYRATNEKLFF
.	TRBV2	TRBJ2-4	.	TGTGCCACCTCTTGGGGGACGGTTGGGTCCAAAAACATTCAGTACTTC	CATSWGTVGSKNIQYF
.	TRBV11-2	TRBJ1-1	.	TGTGCCAGCAGCCGCACTGCCGGAGGGCGGACTGAAGCTTTCTTT	CASSRTAGGRTEAFF
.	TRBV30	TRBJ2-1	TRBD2	TGTGCCTGGAGTCCGACTAGCGGCCTGCGCAAAGAGCAGTTCTTC	CAWSPTSGLRKEQFF
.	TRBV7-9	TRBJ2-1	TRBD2	TGTGACAGCAGCCTCGGGACTAGCGGGATTACGAATGAGCAGTTCTTC	CDSSLGTSGITNEQFF
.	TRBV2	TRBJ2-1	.	TGTGCCACCCAGAGGGAGAATGAGCAGTTCTTC	CATQRENEQFF
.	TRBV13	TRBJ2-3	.	TGCCCCCCCAAGGGGCTCGCATCGACAGATACGCAGTATTTT	CPPKGLASTDTQYF
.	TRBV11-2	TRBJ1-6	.	TGTACCAGCAACATAGAAACAGGAGGCAATTCACCCCTCCACTTT	CTSNIETGGNSPLHF
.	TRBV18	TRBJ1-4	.	TGTGCCAGCTCACAAGACACGACAACTAATGAAAAACTGCTTTTT	CASSQDTTTNEKLLF
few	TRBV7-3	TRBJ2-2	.	TGTGCCAGCAGCTTAAACCCCGCGAACACCGGGGAGCTGTTTTTT	CASSLNPANTGELFF
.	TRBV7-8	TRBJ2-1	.	TGTGCCAGCAGCTTGGGCCGTGACAATGAACAGTTCTTC	CASSLGRDNEQFF
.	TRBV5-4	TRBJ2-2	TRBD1	TGTGCCAGCAGTTCCACCGGGACAGTGGACTCGGGGGGGGAGCTGTTTTTT	CASSSTGTVDSGGELFF